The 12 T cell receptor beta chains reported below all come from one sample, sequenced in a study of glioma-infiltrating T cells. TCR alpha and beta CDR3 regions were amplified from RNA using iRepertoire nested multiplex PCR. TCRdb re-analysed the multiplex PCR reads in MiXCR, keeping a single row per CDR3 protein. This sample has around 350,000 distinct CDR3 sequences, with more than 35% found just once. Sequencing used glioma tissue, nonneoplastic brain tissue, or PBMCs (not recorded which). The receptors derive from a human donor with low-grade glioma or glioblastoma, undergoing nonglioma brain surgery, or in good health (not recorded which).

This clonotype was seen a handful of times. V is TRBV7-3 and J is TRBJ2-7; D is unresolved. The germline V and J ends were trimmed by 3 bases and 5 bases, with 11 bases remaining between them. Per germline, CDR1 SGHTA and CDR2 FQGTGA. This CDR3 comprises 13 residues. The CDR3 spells CASSFPLGNEQYF. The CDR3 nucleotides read TGTGCCAGCAGCTTCCCGTTGGGGAACGAGCAGTACTTC.

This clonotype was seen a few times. CDR3 protein: CSARDLGQGADEQYF. As DNA, the CDR3 is TGCAGTGCTAGAGATCTCGGGCAGGGGGCCGACGAGCAGTACTTC. The chain joins TRBV20-1 to TRBJ2-7, with 8 nucleotides matching TRBD1. Germline CDR1 reads DFQATT; CDR2 reads SNEGSKA (reference sequence). V trimming: 0 bases; J trimming: 5 bases; junction bases outside the gene matches: 9. The CDR3 sequence is 15 residues long.

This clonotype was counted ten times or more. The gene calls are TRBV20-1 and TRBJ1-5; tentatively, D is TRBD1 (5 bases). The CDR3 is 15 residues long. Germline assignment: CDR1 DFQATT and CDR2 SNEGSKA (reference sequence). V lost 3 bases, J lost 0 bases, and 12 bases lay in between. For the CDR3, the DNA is TGCAGTGCTAGTGGAGATGGGGGTAGCAATCAGCCCCAGCATTTT. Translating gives CSASGDGGSNQPQHF.

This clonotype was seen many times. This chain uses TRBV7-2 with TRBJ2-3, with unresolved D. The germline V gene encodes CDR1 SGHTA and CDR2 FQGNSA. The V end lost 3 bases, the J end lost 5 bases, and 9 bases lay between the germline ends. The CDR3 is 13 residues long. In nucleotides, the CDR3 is TGTGCCAGCAGCTTCGGTCCTGGAGATACGCAGTATTTT. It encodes CASSFGPGDTQYF.

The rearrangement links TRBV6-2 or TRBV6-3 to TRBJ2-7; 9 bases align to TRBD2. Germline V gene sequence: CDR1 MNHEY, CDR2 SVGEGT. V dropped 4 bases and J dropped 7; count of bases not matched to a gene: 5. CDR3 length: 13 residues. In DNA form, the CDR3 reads TGTGCCAGCAGTTTGGGACTAGCCCAAGAGCAGTACTTC. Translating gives CASSLGLAQEQYF.

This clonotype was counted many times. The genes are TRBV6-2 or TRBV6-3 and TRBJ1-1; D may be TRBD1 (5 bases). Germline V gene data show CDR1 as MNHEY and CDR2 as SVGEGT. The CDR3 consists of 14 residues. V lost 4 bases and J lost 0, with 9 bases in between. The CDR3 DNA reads TGTGCCAGCAGTTCACCGACAGTGAACACTGAAGCTTTCTTT. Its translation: CASSSPTVNTEAFF.

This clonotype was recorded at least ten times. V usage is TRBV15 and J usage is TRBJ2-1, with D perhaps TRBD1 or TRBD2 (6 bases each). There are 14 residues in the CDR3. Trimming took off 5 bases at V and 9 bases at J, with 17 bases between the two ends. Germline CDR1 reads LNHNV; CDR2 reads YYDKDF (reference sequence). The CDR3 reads CATSEGRGEFEQFF. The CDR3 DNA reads TGTGCCACCAGCGAAGGAAGGGGGGAGTTTGAGCAGTTCTTC.

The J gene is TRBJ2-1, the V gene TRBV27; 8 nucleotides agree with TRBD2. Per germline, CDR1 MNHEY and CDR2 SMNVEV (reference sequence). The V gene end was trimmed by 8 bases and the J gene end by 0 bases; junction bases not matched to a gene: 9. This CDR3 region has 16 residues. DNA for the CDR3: TGTGCCAGCCTTAGCGGGACAATCCCCTCCTACAATGAGCAGTTCTTC. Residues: CASLSGTIPSYNEQFF.

CDR3 sequence: CASAPRGSSYNEQFF. CDR3 in DNA: TGTGCTAGTGCCCCTCGGGGGAGCTCCTACAATGAGCAGTTCTTC. The chain carries TRBV12-5 and TRBJ2-1; tentatively, D is TRBD2 (6 bases). This CDR3 has 15 amino acids. Per the germline V gene, CDR1 is LGHNT and CDR2 is FRNRAP. V dropped 7 bases and J dropped 0 bases, with 13 bases sitting between them.

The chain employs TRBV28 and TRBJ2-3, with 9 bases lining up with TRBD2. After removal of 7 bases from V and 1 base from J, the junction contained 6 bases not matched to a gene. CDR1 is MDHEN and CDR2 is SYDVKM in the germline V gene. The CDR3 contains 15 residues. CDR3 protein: CASNPASGGTDTQYF. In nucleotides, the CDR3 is TGTGCCAGCAACCCAGCTAGCGGGGGCACAGATACGCAGTATTTT.

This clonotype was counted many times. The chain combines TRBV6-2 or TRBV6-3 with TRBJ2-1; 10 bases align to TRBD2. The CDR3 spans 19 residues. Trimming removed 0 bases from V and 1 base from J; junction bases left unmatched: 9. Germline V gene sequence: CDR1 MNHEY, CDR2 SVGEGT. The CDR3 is CASSYSRSSGRVSYNEQFF. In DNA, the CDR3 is TGTGCCAGCAGTTACTCGAGGTCGAGCGGGAGGGTTTCCTACAATGAGCAGTTCTTC.

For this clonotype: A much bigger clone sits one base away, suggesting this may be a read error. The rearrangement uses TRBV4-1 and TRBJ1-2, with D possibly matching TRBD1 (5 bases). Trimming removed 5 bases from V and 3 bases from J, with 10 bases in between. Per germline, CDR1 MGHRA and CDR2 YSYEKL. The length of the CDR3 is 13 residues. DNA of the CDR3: TGCGCCAGCAGCGCTGGGACGGACTATGGCTACACCTTC. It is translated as CASSAGTDYGYTF.